A selection of T cell receptor beta chains follows, all from one sample in a study of Graves' ophthalmopathy and Graves' hyperthyroidism. One entry per CDR3 protein, called by TCRdb with MiXCR from the multiplex PCR reads. The repertoire consists of some 350,000 distinct CDR3 sequences, with roughly a sixth occurring once and the leading ten covering roughly 2.4%. Sequencing was performed on peripheral blood. Receptors were obtained from an adult woman with stable Graves' hyperthyroidism. CDR3s include the opening cysteine and the closing phenylalanine or tryptophan. A D gene is named only where the DNA matches it firmly. Only some rows state a clone size, as once, few, many or a class for expanded clones.

V,J,size,D,DNA,CDR3
TRBV18,TRBJ2-5,many,NA,TGTGCCAGCTCACCATACATGTTTCCGACTACCCAGTACTTC,CASSPYMFPTTQYF
TRBV12-3/TRBV12-4,TRBJ1-2,many,NA,TGTGCCAGCAGTTTAGAGTCCCGGCAATATGGCTACACCTTC,CASSLESRQYGYTF
TRBV19,TRBJ2-7,many,NA,TGTGCCAGTAGTATAGACAGGTTACACGAGCAGTACTTC,CASSIDRLHEQYF
TRBV7-9,TRBJ2-5,many,TRBD1,TGTGCCAGCAGCTATACACAGGGGATGGGTCAAGAGACCCAGTACTTC,CASSYTQGMGQETQYF
TRBV7-8,TRBJ2-7,NA,NA,TGTGCCAGCAGCTTAGTAGGCAGGGGGGTCGTGGAGCAGTACTTC,CASSLVGRGVVEQYF
TRBV20-1,TRBJ1-3,many,NA,TGCAGTGCTAGCGTTGGAAACACCATATATTTT,CSASVGNTIYF
TRBV19,TRBJ2-2,NA,NA,TGTGCCAGTAGGGCCCGGGGTGGCACCGGGGAGCTGTTTTTT,CASRARGGTGELFF
TRBV28,TRBJ1-2,many,NA,TGTGCCAGCAGTTCCGTACATGGCGGACAGAAAGGATTTAACTATGGCTACACCTTC,CASSSVHGGQKGFNYGYTF
TRBV12-3/TRBV12-4,TRBJ1-2,many,NA,TGTGCCAGCAGTTTAGAAAGGACAGCAGGAGGTGGCTACACCTTC,CASSLERTAGGGYTF
TRBV6-1,TRBJ1-5,many,NA,TGTGCCAGCAGTGAAAGCCAGTTCAATCAGCCCCAGCATTTT,CASSESQFNQPQHF
TRBV11-2,TRBJ2-5,few,NA,TGTGCCAGCAGCTTAGTCGGGGGCCCGGAGACCCAGTACTTC,CASSLVGGPETQYF
TRBV12-5,TRBJ2-2,NA,NA,TGTGCTAGTGGTTTGGTACTCCGTTTGACAGCGAACACCGGGGAGCTGTGTTTT,CASGLVLRLTANTGELCF
TRBV7-3,TRBJ2-5,many,TRBD1,TGTGCCAGCAGCGAAGGGACAGGAGAGACCCAGTACTTC,CASSEGTGETQYF
TRBV28,TRBJ2-5,many,TRBD2,TGTGCCAGCAGTGGAGAAAGGACTAGCGGGAGGGCCCAAGAGACCCAGTACTTC,CASSGERTSGRAQETQYF
TRBV2,TRBJ2-2,many,NA,TGTGCCAGCAGGGGACATCAGTCCGGGGAGCTGTTTTTT,CASRGHQSGELFF
TRBV28,TRBJ1-5,NA,NA,TGTGCCAGCAGTCGCCGGACCCCCACAGTCCCCCAGCCCCAGCATTTT,CASSRRTPTVPQPQHF
TRBV12-3/TRBV12-4,TRBJ1-5,many,TRBD1,TGTGCCAGCGGCCGACAGGGGGCGGTTAGCAATCAGCCCCAGCATTTT,CASGRQGAVSNQPQHF
TRBV6-5,TRBJ2-7,many,TRBD1,TGTGCCAGCAGTTACTCGATGGGACAGGGGCTAGAGCAGTACTTC,CASSYSMGQGLEQYF
TRBV20-1,TRBJ2-7,NA,NA,TGCAGTGCTAGAGTGGACAGCCTCCCCTACGAGCAGTACTTC,CSARVDSLPYEQYF
TRBV27,TRBJ1-1,many,TRBD1,TGTGCCAGCAGATCCTTGGGCAGGGGGCTTTCGAACACTGAAGCTTTCTTT,CASRSLGRGLSNTEAFF
TRBV28,TRBJ2-4,many,TRBD2,TGTGCCAGCAGTTTGGCTGTAGCGGGGGAGGTGGGGGCCAAAAACATTCAGTACTTC,CASSLAVAGEVGAKNIQYF
TRBV12-3/TRBV12-4,TRBJ2-5,many,NA,TGTGCCAGCAGTTTTGATACCCTCCTCCAAGAGACCCAGTACTTC,CASSFDTLLQETQYF
TRBV20-1,TRBJ1-2,many,NA,TGCAGTGCCAAAGACGCCCACAGGGCCAACTATGGCTACACCTTC,CSAKDAHRANYGYTF
TRBV6-2/TRBV6-3,TRBJ2-1,many,NA,TGTGCCAGCAGGGCGGTGCCCCCCAATGAGCAGTTCTTC,CASRAVPPNEQFF
TRBV29-1,TRBJ1-2,many,TRBD1,TGCAGCGTTGCCTCACAGGGGTTTAACTATGGCTACACCTTC,CSVASQGFNYGYTF
TRBV19,TRBJ1-1,many,NA,TGTGCCACCCGACGCGGTCCGGAAACTGAAGCTTTCTTT,CATRRGPETEAFF
TRBV4-3,TRBJ2-7,many,TRBD2,TGCGCCAGCAGCCAAGTTAGGGACTACTCCTACGAGCAGTACTTC,CASSQVRDYSYEQYF
TRBV24-1,TRBJ2-5,many,TRBD2,TGTGCCACCAGTGATTTCCGAGGGAGGGGAGAGACCCAGTACTTC,CATSDFRGRGETQYF
TRBV7-2,TRBJ2-4,many,NA,TGTGCCAGCAGCTTAGCCATAGCCAAAAACATTAAGTACTTC,CASSLAIAKNIKYF
TRBV7-8,TRBJ2-2,many,NA,TGTGCCAGCAGCTATTGGACTTTTACCACCGGGGAGCTGTTTTTT,CASSYWTFTTGELFF
TRBV20-1,TRBJ1-1,NA,TRBD1,TGCAGTGCTCCAGGGGGCTGGAACACTGAAGCTTTCTTT,CSAPGGWNTEAFF
TRBV6-5,TRBJ2-5,NA,TRBD2,TGTGCCAGCAGTTACGGCGGGAGGGCCGTGGAGACCCAGTACTTC,CASSYGGRAVETQYF
TRBV6-5,TRBJ1-2,many,NA,TGTGCCAGCAGTTACGTTAGGGTCTATCCCTATGGCTACACCTTC,CASSYVRVYPYGYTF
TRBV2,TRBJ2-7,many,TRBD1,TGTGCCAGCACCAAGACAGGGAGCACTTCCTACGAGCAGTACTTC,CASTKTGSTSYEQYF
TRBV7-9,TRBJ1-5,many,TRBD1,TGTGCCAGCAGCGAAGGACAGGGTAGGCAGCCCCAGCATTTT,CASSEGQGRQPQHF
TRBV27,TRBJ2-2,many,NA,TGTGCCAGCAATACGGACTTGAACACCGGGGAGCTGTTTTTT,CASNTDLNTGELFF
TRBV20-1,TRBJ2-7,many,NA,TGCAGTGCTAGAGATGGAGGGGTTCGAGAGCAGTACTTC,CSARDGGVREQYF
TRBV20-1,TRBJ1-2,NA,NA,TGCAGTGCTAGTGATCCCGGGCTCGGAGGCTGCACCTTC,CSASDPGLGGCTF
TRBV12-3/TRBV12-4,TRBJ2-5,many,NA,TGTGCCAGCAGTTACCGCGAGGTACGGGAGACCCAGTACTTC,CASSYREVRETQYF
TRBV3-1,TRBJ2-7,few,TRBD2,TGTGCCAGCAGCCTACGACTAGCGGGAGTCTATGAGCAGTACTTC,CASSLRLAGVYEQYF
TRBV28,TRBJ1-1,many,TRBD1,TGTGCCAGCAGTTTGTACCGGGACAGGGGGTACACTGAAGCTTTCTTT,CASSLYRDRGYTEAFF
TRBV28,TRBJ2-2,many,NA,TGTGCCAGCACTCCCCGGATCACCGGGGAGCTGTTTTTT,CASTPRITGELFF
TRBV19,TRBJ2-5,many,TRBD2,TGTGCCAGTCGCTCTAGCGGGAGCGTCTCACAAGAGACCCAGTACTTC,CASRSSGSVSQETQYF
TRBV6-2/TRBV6-3,TRBJ2-2,many,NA,TGTGCCAGCAGTCCAGGACGGAACACCGGGGAGCTGTTTTTT,CASSPGRNTGELFF
TRBV27,TRBJ2-7,many,NA,TGTGCCAGCAGCACCCTAGGGTGGAGCGGGCTGTCCTACGAGCAGTACTTC,CASSTLGWSGLSYEQYF
TRBV19,TRBJ1-1,NA,TRBD1,TGTGCCAGTAGTATGAGGGGGCCTACTGAAGCTTTCTTT,CASSMRGPTEAFF
TRBV12-3/TRBV12-4,TRBJ2-2,many,NA,TGTGCCAGCACGAGAGACACCGGGGAGCTGTTTTTT,CASTRDTGELFF
TRBV30,TRBJ1-1,many,TRBD1,TGTGCCTGGAGATTGGACAGGGCCACTGAAGCTTTCTTT,CAWRLDRATEAFF
TRBV10-3,TRBJ2-2,NA,TRBD1,TGTGCCATCAGTGAGTCGCCCAGGGGGCTCGTCGGGGAGCTGTTTTTT,CAISESPRGLVGELFF
TRBV20-1,TRBJ1-5,NA,TRBD1,TGCAGTGCTAGAGATTACCGGACAGGGGGCAGCAATCAGCCCCAGCATTTT,CSARDYRTGGSNQPQHF
TRBV12-3/TRBV12-4,TRBJ1-5,many,NA,TGTGCCAACAGTTTAGTCGATACGGGGAACCAGCCCCAGCATTTT,CANSLVDTGNQPQHF
TRBV19,TRBJ2-2,NA,TRBD1,TGTGCCAGTAGATCCCGGGACAGTCCAACCGGGGAGCTGTTTTTT,CASRSRDSPTGELFF
TRBV6-1,TRBJ2-7,NA,NA,TGTGCCAGCAGTGAAGGGCAGGGGAGCCCCTACGAGCAGTACTTC,CASSEGQGSPYEQYF
TRBV19,TRBJ1-1,NA,NA,TGTGCCAGTAGTATGGGCCGGCAGAACACTGAAGCTTTCTTT,CASSMGRQNTEAFF
TRBV30,TRBJ1-1,NA,TRBD1,TGTGCCTGGAGTCAACCGAGGACAGGCCGGAACACTGAAGCTTCCTTT,CAWSQPRTGRNTEASF
TRBV27,TRBJ1-5,many,TRBD1,TGTGCCAGCAGTCCAAAGGACAGGGTAATAGGCAATCAGCCCCAGCATTTT,CASSPKDRVIGNQPQHF
TRBV5-6,TRBJ2-7,few,TRBD2,TGTGCCAGCAGCTTATTACTAGCGAATTACGAGCAGTACTTC,CASSLLLANYEQYF
TRBV10-2,TRBJ1-2,once,NA,TGCGCCAGCAGTGAGTCTGGGCATGGCTACACCTTC,CASSESGHGYTF
TRBV3-1,TRBJ1-5,few,NA,TGTGCCAGCAGCCCCTCGCCAAGGGGTCAGCCCCAGCATTTT,CASSPSPRGQPQHF
TRBV2,TRBJ1-2,NA,NA,TGTGCCAGCAGTTTGGACACAAATCCGACCTTC,CASSLDTNPTF